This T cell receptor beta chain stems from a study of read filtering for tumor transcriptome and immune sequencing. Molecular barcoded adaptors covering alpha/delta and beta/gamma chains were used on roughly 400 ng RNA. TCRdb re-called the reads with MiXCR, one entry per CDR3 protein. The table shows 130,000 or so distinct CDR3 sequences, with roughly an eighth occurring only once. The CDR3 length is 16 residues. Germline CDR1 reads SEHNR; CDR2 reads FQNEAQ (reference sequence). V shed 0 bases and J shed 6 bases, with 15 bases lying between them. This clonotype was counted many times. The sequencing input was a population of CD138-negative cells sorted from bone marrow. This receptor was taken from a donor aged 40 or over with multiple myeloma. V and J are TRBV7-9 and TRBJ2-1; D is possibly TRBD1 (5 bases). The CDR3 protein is CASSLALAGIGNEQFF. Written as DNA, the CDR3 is TGTGCCAGCAGCTTAGCGCTGGCAGGGATCGGCAATGAGCAGTTCTTC.